Listed below are T cell receptor beta chains from one sample, sequenced in a study of shared clonotypes between healthy human individuals. TCRdb keeps only in-frame clones here, not all; method: immunoSEQ multiplex PCR. The table lists 2,100,000 or so clones, roughly 95% of them singletons. The sequencing sample was made of naive CD4+ T cells sorted from blood. The source is a man aged 18 to 29 in good health. Each CDR3 is given with its conserved first and last residue. Each record gives: clone size, J gene, D gene, V gene, CDR3 DNA, CDR3 protein. The D gene is left open where the match is weak. Part of the rows lack a size; the others show once, few, many or a class for expanded clones.

>NA|TRBJ2-1|TRBD2|TRBV11-3
TGTGCCAGCAGCGAAACTAGCGGGAGGGCGGGCAATGAGCAGTTCTTC
CASSETSGRAGNEQFF
>NA|TRBJ2-7|NA|TRBV2
TGTGCCAGCAGGCTGGGACTGGAGAGCTCCTACGAGCAGTACTTC
CASRLGLESSYEQYF
>few|TRBJ2-7|NA|TRBV2
TGTGCCAGCAGTGGGGTCGTCTCCTACGAGCAGTACTTC
CASSGVVSYEQYF
>few|TRBJ1-3|NA|TRBV18
TGTGCCAGCTCACCACAGGGATCAGGAAACACCATATATTTT
CASSPQGSGNTIYF
>NA|TRBJ2-5|NA|TRBV5-1
TGCGCCATTACGAGGGGGATAGGGACCCAGTACTTC
CAITRGIGTQYF
>NA|TRBJ1-2|TRBD1|TRBV28
TGTGCCAGCGGGGACAGCCCTAACTATGGCTACACCTTC
CASGDSPNYGYTF
>NA|TRBJ1-1|NA|TRBV6-6
TGTGCCAGCAGTTACCAGGGGAACACTGAAGCTTTCTTT
CASSYQGNTEAFF
>NA|TRBJ2-7|TRBD1|TRBV7-9
TGTGCCAGCAGCAGGACAGGACCTGGCTACGAGCAGTACTTC
CASSRTGPGYEQYF
>NA|TRBJ2-3|NA|TRBV4-1
TGCGCCAGCAGCCAAGAAAGCGCCTTTGGCACAGATACGCAGTATTTT
CASSQESAFGTDTQYF
>NA|TRBJ1-4|NA|TRBV5-1
TGCGCCAGCAAAATAGGTTTTCGTCGTGAAAAACTGTTTTTT
CASKIGFRREKLFF
>NA|TRBJ1-3|NA|TRBV5-6
TGTGCCAGCAGTTCGACAGCGGGAGGAAACACCATATATTTT
CASSSTAGGNTIYF
>NA|TRBJ1-4|NA|TRBV28
TGTGCCAGCAGCCTTCTTAGGGGGACTAATGAAAAACTGTTTTTT
CASSLLRGTNEKLFF
>NA|TRBJ2-7|NA|TRBV27
TGTGCCAGCAGTATTAGCTCCAGCTCCTACGAGCAGTACTTC
CASSISSSSYEQYF
>NA|TRBJ2-7|NA|TRBV28
TGTGCCAGCTCTAACTGGGCGACTCCAGACTTC
CASSNWATPDF
>NA|TRBJ2-1|NA|TRBV4-3
TGCGCCAGCAGCCAAGATAATACGGGATGGCAGTTCTTC
CASSQDNTGWQFF
>NA|TRBJ1-2|NA|TRBV11-2
TGTGCCAGCAGCTTAGTGGAATTTGGCTACACCTTC
CASSLVEFGYTF
>NA|TRBJ2-2|NA|TRBV19
TGTGCCAGTCGGATTGGCGGAGGCAGGACCGGGGAGCTGTTTTTT
CASRIGGGRTGELFF
>NA|TRBJ2-7|NA|TRBV9
TGTGCCAGCAGCGTAGAGATCGGGGCAACCTACGAGCAGTACTTC
CASSVEIGATYEQYF
>NA|TRBJ1-1|NA|TRBV5-4
TGTGCCAGCAGCTTGGACCCAGGGGACACTGAAGCTTTCTTT
CASSLDPGDTEAFF
>NA|TRBJ2-3|TRBD2|TRBV9
TGTGCCAGCAGCGGAGGGACTAGCGGGAGGAATACGCAGTATTTT
CASSGGTSGRNTQYF
>NA|TRBJ2-5|NA|TRBV5-4
TGTGCCAGCAGCCTCGGACCGGTACAAGAGACCCAGTACTTC
CASSLGPVQETQYF
>once|TRBJ2-7|TRBD2|TRBV30
TGTGCCTGCTCCGCGAAACTAGCGGGGCAGAGAGAGCAGTACTTC
CACSAKLAGQREQYF